These T cell receptor beta chains were read from a single sample in a study of vaccination and CD4 T cells after COVID-19. No antigen is known for these receptors. TCRdb reprocessed the PCR reads with MiXCR, giving one entry per CDR3 protein. The sample lists 6,000 to 6,500 distinct CDR3 sequences, 75% to 85% occurring once. The sample consisted of CD4+ T cells from blood, cultured in vitro. These receptors came from a human donor who had recovered from COVID-19. Each CDR3 is given with its conserved first and last residue. The D gene is left open where the match is weak. A row's size may be missing; if present it is once, few, many or a size class.

j_gene	abundance	d_gene	v_gene	CDR3aa	CDR3nt
TRBJ1-6	-	TRBD1	TRBV7-9	CASSIQGNNSPLHF	TGTGCCAGCAGCATACAGGGGAATAATTCACCCCTCCACTTT
TRBJ2-5	-	TRBD2	TRBV9	CASSVGGRGQETQYF	TGTGCCAGCAGCGTAGGTGGGAGGGGCCAAGAGACCCAGTACTTC
TRBJ1-1	-	-	TRBV19	CASNTGPNTEAFF	TGTGCCAGTAATACAGGACCGAACACTGAAGCTTTCTTT
TRBJ1-2	few	TRBD1	TRBV20-1	CSARESADRGIGYTF	TGCAGTGCTAGAGAGTCTGCGGACAGGGGGATTGGCTACACCTTC
TRBJ1-2	-	-	TRBV5-6	CASSQNRIYYGYTF	TGTGCCAGCAGCCAAAACAGGATTTACTATGGCTACACCTTC
TRBJ1-1	large	TRBD1	TRBV10-3	CAISPDREGEAFF	TGTGCCATCAGCCCCGACAGGGAAGGTGAAGCTTTCTTT
TRBJ1-1	-	TRBD1	TRBV28	CASAQGARTEAFF	TGTGCCTCTGCACAGGGGGCGAGGACTGAAGCTTTCTTT
TRBJ1-5	-	-	TRBV20-1	CSALQRLGNQPQHF	TGCAGCGCATTACAGCGACTTGGAAATCAGCCCCAGCATTTT
TRBJ1-2	-	-	TRBV6-1	CASSTGFRRGYTF	TGTGCCAGCAGCACAGGGTTCAGGAGGGGCTACACCTTC
TRBJ2-3	-	TRBD2	TRBV24-1	CATSEGLADTQYF	TGTGCCACCAGTGAAGGACTAGCAGATACGCAGTATTTT